The next 14 T cell receptor beta chains were all read from a single sample in a study of blood T cell repertoires in COVID-19. The table came from immunoSEQ multiplex PCR; TCRdb's copy has only in-frame clones and leaves some out. The repertoire holds tens of thousands of clones, with 83% as singletons. The sample consisted of peripheral blood. The receptor source for this set is a man aged 50-60 years with acute or convalescent COVID-19.

The chain is built from TRBV7-9 and TRBJ1-2, with D perhaps matching TRBD1 (5 bases). Germline V gene lookup returns CDR1 SEHNR and CDR2 FQNEAQ (reference sequence). V lost 5 bases to trimming and J lost 3 bases, with 16 bases between them. This CDR3 has 15 amino acids. CDR3 protein: CASSGPGSLDYGYTF. The CDR3 coding sequence is TGTGCCAGCAGCGGTCCAGGGTCCTTGGACTATGGCTACACCTTC.

For this clone: The junction differs from germline at one of its ends, possibly a read error. The chain couples TRBV27 to TRBJ1-2; TRBD1 agrees at 8 bases. CDR3 size: 13 residues. Germline V gene sequence: CDR1 MNHEY, CDR2 SMNVEV (reference sequence). In DNA form, the CDR3 reads TGTGCCAGCGCCCCTGGGACAGGAGCCGGTCTCGATTTC. It yields the protein CASAPGTGAGLDF.

This chain links TRBV19 with TRBJ2-3, with D possibly TRBD2 on 5 matching bases. Trimming took 6 bases from V and 0 from J, leaving 13 bases between them. Germline assignment: CDR1 LNHDA and CDR2 SQIVND (reference sequence). The CDR3 totals 15 residues. The CDR3 bases are TGTGCCAGTAGCTCAACGGGAACTAGCACAGATACGCAGTATTTT. Its translation: CASSSTGTSTDTQYF.

The V and J genes are TRBV28 and TRBJ2-5; TRBD2 is a possible D gene (6 bases). Germline values: CDR1 MDHEN, CDR2 SYDVKM. V dropped 6 bases and J dropped 5 bases, with 22 bases sitting between them. The CDR3 sequence is 16 residues long. For the CDR3, the DNA is TGTGCCAGCAGGTCCGGCATCCGGGGGACGGGGGAGACCCAGTACTTC. Translation: CASRSGIRGTGETQYF.

The V and J genes are TRBV6-5 and TRBJ1-5; 8 positions match TRBD1. Germline-derived CDR1 and CDR2 are MNHEY and SVGAGI. The CDR3 contains 15 residues. With 0 bases clipped from V and 7 bases from J, the junction kept 5 bases outside the gene matches. CDR3 DNA: TGTGCCAGCAGTTACTCAGGACAGGGCGGGCAGCCCCAGCATTTT. It is translated as CASSYSGQGGQPQHF.

The chain recombines TRBV7-2 with TRBJ2-5, with 9 bases aligning to TRBD1. The junction had 6 bases not matched to a gene; V was cut back by 5 bases and J by 5 bases. This CDR3 has 14 amino acids. Germline CDR1 is SGHTA and CDR2 is FQGNSA. In DNA form, the CDR3 reads TGTGCCAGCAGCCCCGGGACAGGGCTGGAGACCCAGTACTTC. Translated: CASSPGTGLETQYF.

This clone was counted only a few times. V and J are TRBV19 and TRBJ1-5; 7 bases are shared with TRBD1. The CDR3 sequence is 16 residues long. Germline CDR1 LNHDA, CDR2 SQIVND (reference sequence). The V and J ends lost 6 bases and 2 bases, in that order; junction bases with no gene match: 10. The CDR3 sequence: CASSPGGALGNQPQHF. CDR3 nucleotides: TGTGCCAGTAGCCCAGGGGGAGCCTTGGGCAATCAGCCCCAGCATTTT. Filled out from reference TRBV19 and TRBJ1-5, the complete variable domain reads DGGITQSPKYLFRKEGQNVTLSCEQNLNHDAMYWYRQDPGQGLRLIYYSQIVNDFQKGDIAEGYSVSREKKESFPLTVTSAQKNPTAFYLCASSPGGALGNQPQHFGDGTRLSIL.

The gene calls are TRBV5-1 and TRBJ2-7, with TRBD1 matching over 8 bases. Germline V gene lookup returns CDR1 SGHRS and CDR2 YFSETQ. CDR3 length: 14 residues. The V gene end was trimmed by 6 bases and the J gene end by 3 bases; junction bases not matched to a gene: 8. The chain's CDR3 is CASTPGQALYEQYF. CDR3 DNA sequence: TGCGCCAGCACTCCGGGACAGGCCCTCTACGAGCAGTACTTC.

A few counts support this clone. The V call is TRBV7-3, the J call TRBJ1-1; TRBD1 aligns across 9 bases. The trim removed 5 bases at V and 4 bases at J, leaving 5 bases unmatched. This CDR3 contains 14 residues. In germline, CDR1 is SGHTA, CDR2 FQGTGA. The CDR3 DNA sequence: TGTGCCAGCAGCGGACAGGGGCCGGGCACTGAAGCTTTCTTT. Translated: CASSGQGPGTEAFF.

The gene calls are TRBV27 and TRBJ2-7; 7 bases map to TRBD2. The CDR3 spans 15 residues. Trimming cost V 7 bases and J 0 bases; bases outside gene matches: 9. The germline gives CDR1 MNHEY, CDR2 SMNVEV (reference sequence). The CDR3 protein is CASTQTSRSSYEQYF. The CDR3 bases are TGTGCCAGCACCCAGACTAGCAGGAGCTCCTACGAGCAGTACTTC.

This chain joins TRBV5-4 and TRBJ2-7, with unresolved D. Trimming left V 0 bases short and J 2 bases short, with 18 bases between. This CDR3 comprises 17 residues. Germline CDR1 SGHNT, CDR2 YYREEE (reference sequence). CDR3 bases: TGTGCCAGCAGCTTGGACCCAATATTTAGTTTCCCCTACGAGCAGTACTTC. Translated: CASSLDPIFSFPYEQYF.

The chain recombines TRBV28 with TRBJ1-3; the D is unclear. The germline gives CDR1 MDHEN, CDR2 SYDVKM. The CDR3 totals 14 residues. The V gene lost 7 bases and the J gene lost 1 base, with 11 bases spanning the gap. Here the CDR3 reads CASTTSNSGNTIYF. As DNA, the CDR3 is TGTGCCAGCACCACAAGTAATTCTGGAAACACCATATATTTT.

Written as DNA, the CDR3 is TGTGCCAGCAATCGCAACAGACTATCAACTAATGAAAAACTGTTTTTT. Encoded protein: CASNRNRLSTNEKLFF. This chain uses TRBV6-6 with TRBJ1-4; D remains unclear. The CDR3 spans 16 residues. Trimming took off 7 bases at V and 0 bases at J, with 15 bases between the two ends. Germline loops: CDR1 MNHNY, CDR2 SVGAGI (reference sequence).

V gene TRBV3-1 (or the pseudogene TRBV3-2) combines with J gene TRBJ2-2; 10 positions agree with TRBD2. V was clipped by 3 bases and J by 6 bases; unmatched bases: 4. The CDR3 runs 15 residues. Germline V gives CDR1 LGHDT, CDR2 YNNKEL (reference sequence). Here the CDR3 reads CASSQSGGAPGELFF. The CDR3 DNA reads TGTGCCAGCAGCCAGAGCGGGGGGGCTCCCGGGGAGCTGTTTTTT.